A single sample gave rise to the 27 T cell receptor beta chains below, sequenced in a study of shared T cell receptors in the human thymus. Produced via immunoSEQ multiplex PCR; TCRdb's table is partial and in-frame only. Here the sample spans around 68,000 clones, over 90% being singletons. Sequencing was performed on thymocytes. These receptors all stem from a human donor.

V usage is TRBV11-2 and J usage is TRBJ2-7; 7 bases are a match to TRBD2. Unmatched junction bases numbered 1, after V lost 2 bases and J lost 0 bases. This CDR3 spans 14 amino acids. CDR1 and CDR2 (germline): SGHAT, FQNNGV. In nucleotides, the CDR3 is TGTGCCAGCAGCTTATCGGGGGGCTCCTACGAGCAGTACTTC. Its translation: CASSLSGGSYEQYF.

With respect to this clone: One end of the junction varies from germline; a read error may be responsible. The chain links TRBV4-1 to TRBJ2-1; maybe TRBD2 (5 bases). CDR3 length equals 12 residues. Per the germline V gene, CDR1 is MGHRA and CDR2 is YSYEKL. The CDR3 reads CASSQDSSSWIF. The CDR3 DNA reads as TGCGCCAGCAGCCAAGATTCTAGCAGCTGGATCTTC.

The V call is TRBV30, the J call TRBJ2-2; D may be TRBD1 (6 bases). Trimming cost V 7 bases and J 5 bases, with 11 bases left between them. Germline CDR1 GTSNPN, CDR2 SVGIG (reference sequence). The length of the CDR3 is 12 residues. As DNA, the CDR3 is TGTGCCTTAATACAGGGAACCGGGGAGCTGTTTTTT. Protein product: CALIQGTGELFF.

The genes are TRBV4-2 and TRBJ2-5, with TRBD2 matching over 14 bases. The germline V gene encodes CDR1 LGHNA and CDR2 YNFKEQ. The CDR3 loop spans 16 amino acids. V lost 4 bases, J lost 3 bases, and 4 bases stayed unmatched. The CDR3 region is CASSPRLAGGEETQYF. In DNA, the CDR3 is TGTGCCAGCAGCCCGAGACTAGCGGGGGGGGAAGAGACCCAGTACTTC.

This chain connects TRBV10-2 to TRBJ1-2; D ambiguous. CDR3 length: 11 amino acids. The germline CDR1 and CDR2 sequences are WSHSY and SAAADI. V was trimmed by 4 bases and J by 10 bases, leaving 10 bases between them. The CDR3 DNA is TGCGCCAGCAGTGGTGAAGAACACTACACCTTC. The encoded protein is CASSGEEHYTF.

This chain uses TRBV19 with TRBJ1-1, with D perhaps matching TRBD1 (5 bases). V dropped 7 bases and J dropped 0 bases, with 12 bases sitting between them. The CDR3 extends over 14 amino acids. Germline V gene lookup returns CDR1 LNHDA and CDR2 SQIVND (reference sequence). CDR3 residues: CASTKGTMNTEAFF. The CDR3 DNA sequence: TGTGCCAGTACCAAGGGGACTATGAACACTGAAGCTTTCTTT. Filled out from reference TRBV19 and TRBJ1-1, the complete variable domain reads DGGITQSPKYLFRKEGQNVTLSCEQNLNHDAMYWYRQDPGQGLRLIYYSQIVNDFQKGDIAEGYSVSREKKESFPLTVTSAQKNPTAFYLCASTKGTMNTEAFFGQGTRLTVV.

The V and J genes are TRBV11-2 and TRBJ2-5; 9 bases align to TRBD2. The J segment lost 5 bases and the V segment lost 4 bases, leaving 11 bases of the junction unmatched. This CDR3 contains 16 residues. Germline-derived CDR1 and CDR2 are SGHAT and FQNNGV. In nucleotides, the CDR3 is TGTGCCAGCAGCTGTAAATTAGCGGGGGAGGGGGAGACCCAGTACTTC. Translation: CASSCKLAGEGETQYF.

This chain joins TRBV10-3 and TRBJ1-1; a weak D match, TRBD1 (6 bases). From germline, CDR1 is ENHRY and CDR2 SYGVKD. Trimming stripped 6 bases from V and 4 bases from J, with 15 bases between. The CDR3 loop spans 14 amino acids. The CDR3 loop is CAIRLGEGGTEAFF. The CDR3 nucleotides are TGTGCCATCAGGCTAGGGGAGGGGGGCACTGAAGCTTTCTTT.

DNA for the CDR3: TGTGCCAGCAGCTTAGGGTTGGGGATTTTCAATTCACCCCTCCACTTT. Protein: CASSLGLGIFNSPLHF. This rearrangement joins TRBV7-8 to TRBJ1-6; D gene uncertain. Trimming pared 1 base from V and 7 bases from J, leaving 14 bases between. The CDR3 sequence is 16 residues long. The germline V gene has CDR1 SGHVS and CDR2 FQNEAQ.

The chain joins TRBV4-3 to TRBJ2-3, with 7 bases matching TRBD2. The germline V gene encodes CDR1 LGHNA and CDR2 YSLEER. CDR3 length equals 18 residues. J lost 0 bases, V lost 0 bases, and 9 bases had no gene match. CDR3: CASSQDLGGVLSTDTQYF. Here the CDR3 DNA reads TGCGCCAGCAGCCAAGATCTGGGGGGGGTCCTAAGCACAGATACGCAGTATTTT.

The chain couples TRBV7-8 to TRBJ2-7; 13 positions match TRBD2. The last part of the DNA fits TRBJ2-1 better; the J call may be wrong. The CDR3 sequence is 19 residues long. Germline CDR1 reads SGHVS; CDR2 reads FQNEAQ. CDR3: CASSLALTSGGSLYNEQFF. The CDR3 region has the DNA TGTGCCAGCAGCTTAGCTCTGACTAGCGGGGGGTCTCTATACAATGAGCAGTTCTTC.

This chain links TRBV6-6 with TRBJ1-5; no clear D gene. There are 15 residues in the CDR3. V was shortened by 2 bases and J by 2 bases, with 10 bases between the two germline ends. Germline CDR1 reads MNHNY; CDR2 reads SVGAGI (reference sequence). The CDR3 sequence: CASSYITEGNQPQHF. The CDR3 nucleotides read TGTGCCAGCAGTTACATCACAGAGGGCAATCAGCCCCAGCATTTT.

The chain uses TRBV14 and TRBJ2-1, with 7 nucleotides matching TRBD1. The CDR3 runs to 15 residues. Germline values: CDR1 SGHDN, CDR2 FVKESK. V lost 2 bases, J lost 4 bases, and 5 bases stayed unmatched. The CDR3 sequence is CASSQPGQPYNEQFF. CDR3 nucleotides: TGTGCCAGCAGCCAACCGGGACAGCCTTACAATGAGCAGTTCTTC.

This clone came up once. The chain combines TRBV7-8 with TRBJ2-1; D is perhaps TRBD1 (6 bases). Germline V lookup: CDR1 SGHVS, CDR2 FQNEAQ. The CDR3 has 16 residues. V was shortened by 1 base and J by 3 bases, with 13 bases between the two germline ends. The CDR3 protein is CASSLGRFRGYNEQFF. CDR3 coding DNA: TGTGCCAGCAGCTTAGGTCGGTTCAGGGGCTACAATGAGCAGTTCTTC.

The chain couples TRBV6-4 to TRBJ2-2, with 11 bases matching TRBD1. Per germline, CDR1 MRHNA and CDR2 SNTAGT. The junction had 12 bases not matched to a gene; V was cut back by 3 bases and J by 3 bases. The CDR3 consists of 19 residues. The CDR3 region has the DNA TGTGCCAGCAGTGAAAACTCTACGGGACAGGGGGACGACACCGGGGAGCTGTTTTTT. Amino acids: CASSENSTGQGDDTGELFF.

The V call is TRBV6-1, the J call TRBJ1-5; D not certain. The CDR3 totals 11 residues. The ends were cut back, 6 bases at V and 5 bases at J, with 5 bases in the middle. Per the germline V gene, CDR1 is MNHNS and CDR2 is SASEGT. CDR3 coding DNA: TGTGCCAGCAGCTGGGATCAGCCCCAGCATTTT. Translated, it gives CASSWDQPQHF.

The chain couples TRBV27 to TRBJ2-5; 8 nucleotides match TRBD2. V lost 6 bases, J lost 6 bases, and 9 bases stayed unmatched. Germline V gene lookup returns CDR1 MNHEY and CDR2 SMNVEV (reference sequence). This CDR3 contains 14 residues. The CDR3 protein is CASRPRGVAQTQYF. The CDR3 region has the DNA TGTGCCAGCAGACCGCGGGGGGTAGCGCAGACCCAGTACTTC.

V and J are TRBV9 and TRBJ1-2; tentative D call: TRBD1 (5 bases). Trimming shortened V by 6 bases and J by 2 bases, and 17 bases separated the two germline ends. There are 15 residues in the CDR3. Germline CDR1 SGDLS, CDR2 YYNGEE. The DNA for the CDR3 is TGTGCCAGCAAGGGACCGAGGGTTGCCAACTATGGCTACACCTTC. This encodes CASKGPRVANYGYTF.

The genes are TRBV2 and TRBJ1-2, with no clear D. This CDR3 spans 16 amino acids. Between the trimmed V and J ends, which lost 1 base and 5 bases, there was a span of 17 bases. Germline V gives CDR1 SNHLY, CDR2 FYNNEI. This CDR3 is CASSEVYIAVFYGYTF. For the CDR3, the DNA is TGTGCCAGCAGTGAAGTGTACATCGCTGTCTTTTATGGCTACACCTTC.

The table lists this clone with a few counts. J is TRBJ1-3 and V is TRBV5-1, with D tentatively TRBD1 (5 bases). Germline V gene data show CDR1 as SGHRS and CDR2 as YFSETQ. This CDR3 spans 16 amino acids. V gave up 0 bases and J gave up 1 base, with 11 bases separating them. CDR3: CASSLEPKGSGNTIYF. CDR3 sequence (DNA): TGCGCCAGCAGCTTGGAGCCGAAGGGGTCTGGAAACACCATATATTTT.

This clone was picked up one time. The chain uses TRBV7-9 and TRBJ2-1; possible D gene TRBD2, 6 bases. The CDR3 runs to 16 residues. V was cut by 10 bases and J by 0 bases, with 19 bases left in between. Looked up from germline, CDR1 is SEHNR and CDR2 is FQNEAQ (reference sequence). CDR3 protein: CATQPWDSASYNEQFF. In nucleotides, the CDR3 is TGTGCCACCCAACCCTGGGACTCAGCCTCCTACAATGAGCAGTTCTTC. Full variable domain (outside the CDR3, taken from reference TRBV7-9 and TRBJ2-1): DTGVSQNPRHKITKRGQNVTFRCDPISEHNRLYWYRQTLGQGPEFLTYFQNEAQLEKSRLLSDRFSAERPKGSFSTLEIQRTEQGDSAMYLCATQPWDSASYNEQFFGPGTRLTVL.

The chain combines TRBV12-5 with TRBJ2-2; D remains ambiguous. Trimming removed 0 bases at V and 1 base at J, with 12 bases between. The CDR3 extends over 17 amino acids. Germline CDR1 and CDR2: LGHNT and FRNRAP. The CDR3 bases are TGTGCTAGTGGTTTGGTACCAGGAGACTTGAACACCGGGGAGCTGTTTTTT. It is translated as CASGLVPGDLNTGELFF.

The chain uses TRBV7-2 and TRBJ1-1, with D unresolved. Germline V gene data show CDR1 as SGHTA and CDR2 as FQGNSA. V was pared by 5 bases and J by 10 bases, with 26 bases between. This CDR3 is 16 amino acids long. CDR3 bases: TGTGCCAGCAGCCCACGCGAGGGCTCCCCGCATCCATCAGCTTTCTTT. Amino acids: CASSPREGSPHPSAFF. The whole variable domain, filled in from reference TRBV7-2 and TRBJ1-1, reads GAGVSQSPSNKVTEKGKDVELRCDPISGHTALYWYRQSLGQGLEFLIYFQGNSAPDKSGLPSDRFSAERTGGSVSTLTIQRTQQEDSAVYLCASSPREGSPHPSAFFGQGTRLTVV.

The chain joins TRBV10-2 to TRBJ1-1; possible D gene TRBD1, 6 bases. Germline values: CDR1 WSHSY, CDR2 SAAADI. This CDR3 has 12 amino acids. Trimming took 9 bases from V and 7 from J, leaving 15 bases between them. The CDR3 DNA is TGCGCCAGTCGCGGGTGGACAGTTGAAGCTTTCTTT. Translated: CASRGWTVEAFF.

The V call is TRBV10-2, the J call TRBJ2-5; no clear D. The CDR3 is 17 residues long. V lost 3 bases, J lost 0 bases, and 17 bases lay in between. Germline loops: CDR1 WSHSY, CDR2 SAAADI. The CDR3 loop is CASSEFLQSIYQETQYF. CDR3 DNA: TGCGCCAGCAGTGAATTTCTGCAGAGCATATACCAAGAGACCCAGTACTTC.

The gene calls are TRBV4-3 and TRBJ2-3; D is unresolved. The CDR3 loop spans 16 amino acids. Trimming removed 1 base from V and 3 bases from J, with 14 bases in between. Germline CDR1 is LGHNA and CDR2 is YSLEER. For the CDR3, the DNA is TGCGCCAGCAGCCAAGTCGTCCACACGGGTACAGATACGCAGTATTTT. It yields the protein CASSQVVHTGTDTQYF.

The chain combines TRBV27 with TRBJ2-1; D possibly corresponds to TRBD2 (5 bases). Between the trimmed V and J ends, which lost 10 bases and 4 bases, there was a span of 20 bases. There are 15 residues in the CDR3. Germline CDR1 MNHEY, CDR2 SMNVEV (reference sequence). CDR3 in amino acids: CATLGKAAPYNEQFF. CDR3 nucleotides: TGTGCCACCCTTGGTAAAGCGGCGCCGTACAATGAGCAGTTCTTC.